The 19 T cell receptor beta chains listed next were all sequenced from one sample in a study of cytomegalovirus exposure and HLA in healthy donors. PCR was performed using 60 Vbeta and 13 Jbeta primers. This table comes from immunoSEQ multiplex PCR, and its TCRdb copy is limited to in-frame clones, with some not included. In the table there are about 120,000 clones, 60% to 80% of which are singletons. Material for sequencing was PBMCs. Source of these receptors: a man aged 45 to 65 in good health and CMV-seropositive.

CDR3 in amino acids: CASRRQGNEQFF. The CDR3 DNA sequence: TGTGCCAGCAGGCGACAGGGCAATGAGCAGTTCTTC. This chain uses TRBV6-6 with TRBJ2-1, with 7 bases lining up with TRBD1. Per germline, CDR1 MNHNY and CDR2 SVGAGI (reference sequence). The CDR3 has 12 residues. The V gene end was trimmed by 6 bases and the J gene end by 6 bases; junction bases not matched to a gene: 2.

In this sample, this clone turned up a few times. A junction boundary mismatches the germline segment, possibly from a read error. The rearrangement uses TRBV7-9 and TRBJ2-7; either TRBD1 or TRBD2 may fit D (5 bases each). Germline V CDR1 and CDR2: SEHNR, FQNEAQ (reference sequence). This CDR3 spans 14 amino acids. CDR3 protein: CASSLAPGSYEQYF. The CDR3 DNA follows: TGTGCTAGCAGCTTAGCGCCAGGGTCCTACGAGCAGTACTTC.

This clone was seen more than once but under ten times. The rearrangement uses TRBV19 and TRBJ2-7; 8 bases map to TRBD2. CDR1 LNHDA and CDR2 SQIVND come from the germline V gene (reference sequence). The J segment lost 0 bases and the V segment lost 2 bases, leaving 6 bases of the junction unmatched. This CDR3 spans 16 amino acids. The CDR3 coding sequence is TGTGCCAGTAGTATAAGAGCCGGGGGGGACTCCTACGAGCAGTACTTC. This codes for CASSIRAGGDSYEQYF.

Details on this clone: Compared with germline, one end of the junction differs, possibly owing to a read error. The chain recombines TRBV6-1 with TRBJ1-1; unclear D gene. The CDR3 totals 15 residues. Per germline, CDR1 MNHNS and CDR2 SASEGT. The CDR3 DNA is TGTGCCAGCAGTGGGTACGGCACACAGAACCCTGAAGCTTTCTTT. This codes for CASSGYGTQNPEAFF.

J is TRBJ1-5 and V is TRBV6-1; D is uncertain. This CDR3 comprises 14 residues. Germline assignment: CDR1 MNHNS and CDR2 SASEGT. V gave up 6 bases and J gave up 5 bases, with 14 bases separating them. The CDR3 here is CASSDWPGHQPQHF. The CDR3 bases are TGTGCCAGCAGCGACTGGCCCGGCCATCAGCCCCAGCATTTT.

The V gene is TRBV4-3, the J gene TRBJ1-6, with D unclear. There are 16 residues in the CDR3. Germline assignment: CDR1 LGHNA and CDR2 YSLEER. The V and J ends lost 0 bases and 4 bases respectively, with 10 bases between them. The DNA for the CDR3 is TGCGCCAGCAGCCAAGATCGAGGAAGGTATAATTCACCCCTCCACTTT. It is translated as CASSQDRGRYNSPLHF.

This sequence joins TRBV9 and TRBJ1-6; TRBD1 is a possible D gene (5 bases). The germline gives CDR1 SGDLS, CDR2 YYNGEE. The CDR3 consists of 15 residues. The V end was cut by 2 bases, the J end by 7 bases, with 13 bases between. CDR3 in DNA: TGTGCCAGCAGCGTTTCGGGGGGGGTGAATTCACCCCTCCACTTT. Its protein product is CASSVSGGVNSPLHF.

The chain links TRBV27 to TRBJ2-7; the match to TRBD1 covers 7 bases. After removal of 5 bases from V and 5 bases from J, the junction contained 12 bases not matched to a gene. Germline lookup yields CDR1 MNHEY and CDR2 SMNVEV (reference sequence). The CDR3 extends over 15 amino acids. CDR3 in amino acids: CASSRTGAFNNEQYF. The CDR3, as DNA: TGTGCCAGCAGTCGTACAGGGGCTTTCAACAACGAGCAGTACTTC.

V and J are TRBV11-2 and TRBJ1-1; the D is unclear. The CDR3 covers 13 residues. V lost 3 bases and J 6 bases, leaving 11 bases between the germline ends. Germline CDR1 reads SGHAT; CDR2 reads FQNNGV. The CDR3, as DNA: TGTGCCAGCAGCTTCAGGTCCTCGTCTGAAGCTTTCTTT. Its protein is CASSFRSSSEAFF. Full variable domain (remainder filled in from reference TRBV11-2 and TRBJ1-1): EAGVAQSPRYKIIEKRQSVAFWCNPISGHATLYWYQQILGQGPKLLIQFQNNGVVDDSQLPKDRFSAERLKGVDSTLKIQPAKLEDSAVYLCASSFRSSSEAFFGQGTRLTVV.

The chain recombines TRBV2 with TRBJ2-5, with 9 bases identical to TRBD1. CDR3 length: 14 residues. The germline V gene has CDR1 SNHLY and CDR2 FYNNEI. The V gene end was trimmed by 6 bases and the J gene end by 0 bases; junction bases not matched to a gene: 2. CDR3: CASRGTGYQETQYF. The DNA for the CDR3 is TGTGCCAGCAGGGGGACAGGGTACCAAGAGACCCAGTACTTC. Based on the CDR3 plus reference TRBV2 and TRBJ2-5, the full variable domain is EPEVTQTPSHQVTQMGQEVILRCVPISNHLYFYWYRQILGQKVEFLVSFYNNEISEKSEIFDDQFSVERPDGSNFTLKIRSTKLEDSAMYFCASRGTGYQETQYFGPGTRLLVL.

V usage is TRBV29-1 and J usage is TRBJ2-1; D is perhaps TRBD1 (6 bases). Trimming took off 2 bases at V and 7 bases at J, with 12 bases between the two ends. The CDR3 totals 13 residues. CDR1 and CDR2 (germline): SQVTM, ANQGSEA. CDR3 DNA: TGCAGCGTTGAACGAAGCCAGGGGAATGAGCAGTTCTTC. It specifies CSVERSQGNEQFF.

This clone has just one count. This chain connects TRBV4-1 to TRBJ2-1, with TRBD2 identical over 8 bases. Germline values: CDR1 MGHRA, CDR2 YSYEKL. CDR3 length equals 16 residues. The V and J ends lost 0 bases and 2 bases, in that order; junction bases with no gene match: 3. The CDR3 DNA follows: TGCGCCAGCAGCCAAGAAACTAGCGGAGCCTACAATGAGCAGTTCTTC. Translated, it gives CASSQETSGAYNEQFF.

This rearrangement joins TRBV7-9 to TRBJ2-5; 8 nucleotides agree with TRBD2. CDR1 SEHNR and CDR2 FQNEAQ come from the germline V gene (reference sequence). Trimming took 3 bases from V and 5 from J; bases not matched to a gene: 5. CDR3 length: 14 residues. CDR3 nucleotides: TGTGCCAGCAGCTTTAGCGGGATGGGGGAGACCCAGTACTTC. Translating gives CASSFSGMGETQYF. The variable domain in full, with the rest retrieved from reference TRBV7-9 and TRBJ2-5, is DTGVSQNPRHKITKRGQNVTFRCDPISEHNRLYWYRQTLGQGPEFLTYFQNEAQLEKSRLLSDRFSAERPKGSFSTLEIQRTEQGDSAMYLCASSFSGMGETQYFGPGTRLLVL.

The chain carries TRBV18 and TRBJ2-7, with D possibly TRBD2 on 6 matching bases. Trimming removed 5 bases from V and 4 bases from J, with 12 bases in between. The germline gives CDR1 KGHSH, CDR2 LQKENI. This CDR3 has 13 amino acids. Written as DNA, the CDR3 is TGTGCCAGCTCAGGAGGGATCGGGTACGAGCAGTACTTC. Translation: CASSGGIGYEQYF.

CDR3 sequence: CASSESAGGAYEQYF. CDR3 DNA sequence: TGTGCCAGCAGTGAATCGGCGGGAGGGGCCTACGAGCAGTACTTC. V is TRBV6-1 and J is TRBJ2-7; TRBD2 aligns across 9 bases. V lost 2 bases to trimming and J lost 2 bases; unmatched junction nucleotides: 4. The CDR3 has 15 residues. CDR1 MNHNS and CDR2 SASEGT come from the germline V gene.

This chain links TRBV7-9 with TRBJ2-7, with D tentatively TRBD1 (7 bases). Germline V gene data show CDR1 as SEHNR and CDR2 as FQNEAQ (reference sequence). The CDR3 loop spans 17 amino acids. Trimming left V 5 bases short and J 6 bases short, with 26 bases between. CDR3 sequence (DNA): TGTGCCAGCAGCGGGCGGGGACAGACCCCCCTAGGGCTCGAGCAGTACTTC. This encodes CASSGRGQTPLGLEQYF.

CDR3 DNA: TGTGCCAGCAGCACCCGGACAGCTACCTACGAGCAGTACTTC. Its translation: CASSTRTATYEQYF. The genes are TRBV7-8 and TRBJ2-7; possibly TRBD1 for D (6 bases). V was trimmed by 5 bases and J by 2 bases, leaving 13 bases between them. The CDR3 runs to 14 residues. Per the germline V gene, CDR1 is SGHVS and CDR2 is FQNEAQ. The entire variable domain, with the rest obtained from reference TRBV7-8 and TRBJ2-7, is as follows: GAGVSQSPRYKVAKRGQDVALRCDPISGHVSLFWYQQALGQGPEFLTYFQNEAQLDKSGLPSDRFFAERPEGSVSTLKIQRTQQEDSAVYLCASSTRTATYEQYFGPGTRLTVT.

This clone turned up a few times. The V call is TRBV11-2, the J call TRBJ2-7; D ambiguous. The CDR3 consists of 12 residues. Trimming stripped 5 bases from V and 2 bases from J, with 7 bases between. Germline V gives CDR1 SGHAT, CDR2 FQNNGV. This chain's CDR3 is CASSESPYEQYF. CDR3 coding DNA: TGTGCCAGCAGCGAAAGCCCCTACGAGCAGTACTTC.

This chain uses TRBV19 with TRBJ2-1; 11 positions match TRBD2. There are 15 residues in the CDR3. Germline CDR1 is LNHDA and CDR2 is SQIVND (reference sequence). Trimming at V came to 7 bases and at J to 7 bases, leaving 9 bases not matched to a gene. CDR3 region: CASTNLAGGRNEQFF. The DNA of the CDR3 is TGTGCCAGTACCAACTTAGCGGGAGGGAGAAATGAGCAGTTCTTC.